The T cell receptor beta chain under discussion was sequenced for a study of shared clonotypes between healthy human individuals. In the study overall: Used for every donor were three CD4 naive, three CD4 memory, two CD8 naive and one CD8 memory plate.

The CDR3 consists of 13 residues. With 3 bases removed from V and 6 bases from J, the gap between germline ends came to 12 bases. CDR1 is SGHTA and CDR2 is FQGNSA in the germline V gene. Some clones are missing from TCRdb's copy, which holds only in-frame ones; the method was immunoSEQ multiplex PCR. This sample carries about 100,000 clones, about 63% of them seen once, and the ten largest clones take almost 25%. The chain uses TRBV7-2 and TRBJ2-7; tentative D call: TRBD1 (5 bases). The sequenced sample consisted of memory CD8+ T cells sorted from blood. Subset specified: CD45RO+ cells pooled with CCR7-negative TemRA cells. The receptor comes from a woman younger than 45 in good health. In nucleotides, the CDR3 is TGTGCCAGCAGCTTGGGCAGGGTGTTCGAGCAGTACTTC. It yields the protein CASSLGRVFEQYF.